The subject of this entry is one T cell receptor (beta chain). The sample is drawn from a study of control samples from healthy donors and cancer patients. Sequencing used immunoSEQ multiplex PCR; TCRdb keeps in-frame clones, though not all of them. Of about 110,000 clones in the sample, 70% to 90% were seen once. This CDR3 has 15 residues. From germline, CDR1 is MDHEN and CDR2 SYDVKM. V dropped 1 base and J dropped 13; count of bases not matched to a gene: 10. The receptor comes from a woman aged 55-69 years with lung cancer. The source material was PBMCs. The chain employs TRBV28 and TRBJ1-6; 7 bases agree with TRBD1. The CDR3 DNA reads TGTGCCAGCAGTTTATCGGCGTGGGGACAGCAGCCCCTCCACTTT. Its protein product is CASSLSAWGQQPLHF. Together with reference TRBV28 and TRBJ1-6, the CDR3 gives the full variable domain: DVKVTQSSRYLVKRTGEKVFLECVQDMDHENMFWYRQDPGLGLRLIYFSYDVKMKEKGDIPEGYSVSREKKERFSLILESASTNQTSMYLCASSLSAWGQQPLHFGNGTRLTVT.